This T cell receptor (beta chain) is drawn from a study of cytomegalovirus exposure and HLA in healthy donors. Study context: Later analysis reported that the 120 validation repertoires shared the platform of the roughly 710 first-cohort repertoires.

This clone has only one observation. The antigen is undetermined. The CDR3 spans 13 residues. Germline-derived CDR1 and CDR2 are MNHNY and SVGAGI (reference sequence). V trimming: 8 bases; J trimming: 3 bases; junction bases outside the gene matches: 3. Study-level points and caveats: CMV antigen specificity of three CMV-associated chains was confirmed in vitro. Overall, around 150 TCR beta chains were annotated as cytomegalovirus-associated. According to a subsequent analysis, TCR clusters from the first cohort were inclined to appear together in the 120 validation repertoires.

TCRdb's copy holds only in-frame clones and misses some; the assay was immunoSEQ multiplex PCR. The data show roughly 200,000 clones, about three quarters seen once. This rearrangement joins TRBV6-6 to TRBJ2-3; TRBD1 matches 9 bases. The sample taken for sequencing was PBMCs. This TCR was sampled from a woman in her 30s in good health and CMV-seronegative. CDR3 residues: CASGGTGTDTQYF. The CDR3 nucleotides read TGTGCCAGCGGTGGGACAGGGACAGATACGCAGTATTTT.